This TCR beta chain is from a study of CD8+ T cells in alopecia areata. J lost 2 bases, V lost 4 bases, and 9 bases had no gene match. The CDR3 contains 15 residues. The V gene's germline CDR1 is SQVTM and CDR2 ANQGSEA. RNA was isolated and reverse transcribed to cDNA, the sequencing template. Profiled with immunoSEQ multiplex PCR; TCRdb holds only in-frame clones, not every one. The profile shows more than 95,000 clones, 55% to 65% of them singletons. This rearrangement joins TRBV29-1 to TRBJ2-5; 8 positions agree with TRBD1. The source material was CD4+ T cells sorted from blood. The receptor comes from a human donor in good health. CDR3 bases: TGCAGCGTTGCACCAGGGACAGGAGAGCAAGAGACCCAGTACTTC. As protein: CSVAPGTGEQETQYF.